Listed here are 27 T cell receptor beta chains from one sample, sequenced in a study of Graves' ophthalmopathy and Graves' hyperthyroidism. TCR beta CDR3 regions were amplified from RNA transcripts. RT-PCR in the first round used HTBI primers; a second-round multiplex PCR followed. TCRdb reanalysed the multiplex PCR reads using MiXCR and keeps one entry per CDR3 protein. The sample gives roughly 60,000 distinct CDR3 sequences, around 50% of which show up once; approximately 4.8% is in the top ten. Material: peripheral blood. The origin of the receptors is an adult woman with Graves' ophthalmopathy.

The chain recombines TRBV2 with TRBJ1-6, with TRBD1 matching 12 bases. The CDR3 runs to 18 residues. Looked up from germline, CDR1 is SNHLY and CDR2 is FYNNEI. J was trimmed by 5 bases and V by 6 bases; bases with no gene match: 11. The DNA of the CDR3 is TGTGCCAGCAGGCGCAACAGCGGGACAGGGGGCAATAATTCACCCCTCCACTTT. This gives the protein CASRRNSGTGGNNSPLHF.

Ten or more counts support this clonotype. J is TRBJ2-2 and V is TRBV2; no reliable D call. Germline assignment: CDR1 SNHLY and CDR2 FYNNEI. V lost 7 bases and J lost 4, with 13 bases in between. This CDR3 has 14 amino acids. The CDR3 loop is CASTQTFVTGELFF. The CDR3 DNA reads as TGTGCCAGCACTCAAACTTTCGTCACCGGGGAGCTGTTTTTT.

This clonotype has ten or more counts. The chain employs TRBV4-3 and TRBJ2-7, with D perhaps matching TRBD1 or TRBD2 (5 bases each). V was pared by 0 bases and J by 6 bases, with 12 bases between. This CDR3 spans 14 amino acids. Germline V gene data show CDR1 as LGHNA and CDR2 as YSLEER. CDR3 DNA: TGCGCCAGCAGCCAAGATCGAGGTGGGGGCGAGCAGTACTTC. Protein product: CASSQDRGGGEQYF.

This clonotype showed up many times. The V gene is TRBV6-2 or TRBV6-3, the J gene TRBJ2-7; 7 bases align to TRBD1. V trimming: 2 bases; J trimming: 3 bases; junction bases outside the gene matches: 1. From germline, CDR1 is MNHEY and CDR2 SVGEGT. The CDR3 consists of 13 residues. In DNA, the CDR3 is TGTGCCAGCAGTTACGGGACAGACTACGAGCAGTACTTC. Amino acids: CASSYGTDYEQYF.

The CDR3 here is CASSWGDISGNTIYF. The CDR3 region has the DNA TGTGCCAGTAGTTGGGGGGACATCTCTGGAAACACCATATATTTT. The chain couples TRBV19 to TRBJ1-3, with a possible D match to TRBD1 (6 bases). The germline CDR1 and CDR2 sequences are LNHDA and SQIVND (reference sequence). V lost 5 bases and J lost 0, with 11 bases in between. This CDR3 has 15 residues.

V usage is TRBV10-1 and J usage is TRBJ2-7; D may be TRBD2 (6 bases). Germline CDR1 WNHNN, CDR2 SYGVQD (reference sequence). The CDR3 is 11 residues long. Between the trimmed V and J ends, which lost 8 bases and 7 bases, there was a span of 12 bases. CDR3 sequence reads: CASAMGREQYF. The DNA for the CDR3 is TGCGCCAGCGCTATGGGGAGGGAGCAGTACTTC.

As regards this clonotype: A much larger clone lies a single base off, so this may be a read error. As the CDR3 is not closed by the conserved phenylalanine or tryptophan, this likely results from a read error. The gene calls are TRBV7-9 and TRBJ2-5; D may be TRBD1 (5 bases). The CDR3 extends over 11 amino acids. V gave up 8 bases and J gave up 5 bases, with 9 bases separating them. CDR1 is SEHNR, CDR2 FQNEAQ, per germline (reference sequence). In nucleotides, the CDR3 is TGTGCCAGCTCACCAGGGGAGACCCAGTACCTC. It specifies CASSPGETQYL.

Regarding this clonotype: Being one base from a much bigger clone, this may be a read error. V usage is TRBV28 and J usage is TRBJ1-3, with D possibly matching TRBD1 (5 bases). V lost 6 bases, J lost 8 bases, and 17 bases lay in between. Germline CDR1 and CDR2: MDHEN and SYDVKM. CDR3 length: 14 amino acids. CDR3 DNA: TGTGCCAGCAGGAGGGGCGCAAGGGGAGACACCATATATTTT. Amino acids: CASRRGARGDTIYF.

CDR3 DNA sequence: TGCAGTGCTAGATGGCCTAATGAAAAACTGTTTTTT. It translates to CSARWPNEKLFF. This rearrangement joins TRBV20-1 to TRBJ1-4; D not resolved. Per the germline V gene, CDR1 is DFQATT and CDR2 is SNEGSKA (reference sequence). The CDR3 is 12 residues long. V was cut by 2 bases and J by 3 bases, with 4 bases left in between.

The rearrangement joins TRBV2 to TRBJ2-3; D is undetermined. The germline CDR1 and CDR2 sequences are SNHLY and FYNNEI. Trimming removed 2 bases from V and 4 bases from J, with 10 bases in between. The CDR3 extends over 14 amino acids. The CDR3 here is CASSESGRPDTQYF. CDR3 DNA sequence: TGTGCCAGCAGTGAAAGTGGCAGACCAGATACGCAGTATTTT.

This chain joins TRBV20-1 and TRBJ2-3, with 11 bases lining up with TRBD2. The germline V gene has CDR1 DFQATT and CDR2 SNEGSKA (reference sequence). V gave up 5 bases and J gave up 11 bases; unmatched junction bases: 12. This CDR3 is built from 14 residues. CDR3 nucleotide sequence: TGCAGTGCTGTAGCGGGAGGGAGATTCAATGAGCAGTATTTT. Translation: CSAVAGGRFNEQYF.

This clonotype was detected many times. The rearrangement links TRBV20-1 to TRBJ2-1; 8 positions match TRBD2. Germline V gives CDR1 DFQATT, CDR2 SNEGSKA (reference sequence). The CDR3 contains 16 residues. The junction had 5 bases not matched to a gene; V was cut back by 1 base and J by 0 bases. The CDR3 is CSARARSGSSYNEQFF. The CDR3 nucleotides read TGCAGTGCTAGAGCTAGGAGCGGGAGCTCCTACAATGAGCAGTTCTTC.

V and J are TRBV20-1 and TRBJ2-1; D may match TRBD1 or TRBD2 (5 bases each). Trimming took 0 bases from V and 15 from J, leaving 21 bases between them. The CDR3 sequence is 14 residues long. Germline V gives CDR1 DFQATT, CDR2 SNEGSKA (reference sequence). The CDR3 loop reads CSARDGTGGRRRFF. CDR3 DNA: TGCAGTGCTAGAGATGGGACGGGTGGGAGAAGGCGGTTCTTC.

Judged by abundance, this clonotype is medium-sized. This chain joins TRBV7-8 and TRBJ1-6; 11 bases agree with TRBD1. V lost 0 bases and J lost 9; bases outside the gene matches: 7. This CDR3 has 17 amino acids. Germline V CDR1 and CDR2: SGHVS, FQNEAQ. The CDR3 reads CASSLAGQGADSSPLHF. The DNA of the CDR3 is TGTGCCAGCAGCTTAGCTGGACAGGGGGCAGATAGTTCACCCCTCCACTTT. The entire variable domain, with the rest obtained from reference TRBV7-8 and TRBJ1-6, is as follows: GAGVSQSPRYKVAKRGQDVALRCDPISGHVSLFWYQQALGQGPEFLTYFQNEAQLDKSGLPSDRFFAERPEGSVSTLKIQRTQQEDSAVYLCASSLAGQGADSSPLHFGNGTRLTVT.

This clonotype was counted many times. This chain uses TRBV3-1 with TRBJ1-4, with a weak D call TRBD1 (5 bases). The CDR3 is 13 amino acids. CDR1 and CDR2 (germline): LGHDT, YNNKEL (reference sequence). V shed 3 bases and J shed 3 bases, with 5 bases lying between them. CDR3 protein: CASSQTANEKLFF. In nucleotides, the CDR3 is TGTGCCAGCAGCCAGACAGCTAATGAAAAACTGTTTTTT.

This clonotype was seen once. The chain is built from TRBV7-2 and TRBJ2-5, with 7 bases matching TRBD1. The CDR3 length is 11 residues. Trimming cost V 6 bases and J 10 bases; bases outside gene matches: 5. Germline V gene sequence: CDR1 SGHTA, CDR2 FQGNSA. Here the CDR3 reads CASSPTGDQYF. The CDR3 DNA is TGTGCCAGCAGTCCAACAGGGGACCAGTACTTC.

This clonotype was seen ten or more times. The chain has TRBV5-8 and TRBJ2-6; D not certain. The CDR3 runs 15 residues. Per germline, CDR1 SGHTS and CDR2 YDEGEE. V lost 0 bases to trimming and J lost 2 bases, with 6 bases between them. The CDR3: CASSLAAPGANVLTF. Written as DNA, the CDR3 is TGTGCCAGCAGCTTGGCCGCGCCTGGGGCCAACGTCCTGACTTTC.

CDR3 sequence (DNA): TGCACTGGGGGGAAAGGCAATCAGCCCCAGCATTTT. As protein: CTGGKGNQPQHF. The genes are TRBV20-1 and TRBJ1-5; perhaps TRBD1 as D (5 bases). This CDR3 comprises 12 residues. Germline CDR1 is DFQATT and CDR2 is SNEGSKA (reference sequence).

The chain joins TRBV6-5 to TRBJ2-5, with TRBD1 matching 9 bases. Germline V CDR1 and CDR2: MNHEY, SVGAGI. This CDR3 region has 12 residues. Trimming cost V 10 bases and J 6 bases; bases outside gene matches: 6. The CDR3 is CATGQGSQTQYF. The CDR3 DNA sequence: TGTGCCACGGGACAGGGATCGCAGACCCAGTACTTC.

This clonotype was found many times. This chain uses TRBV3-2 with TRBJ1-1. TRBV3-2 is recorded as a pseudogene. The CDR3 is 12 residues long. The CDR3 protein is CASSQGGTEAFF. CDR3 sequence (DNA): TGTGCCAGCAGCCAAGGAGGCACTGAAGCTTTCTTT.

The J gene is TRBJ1-1, the V gene TRBV7-6; TRBD1 matches 10 bases. This CDR3 region has 16 residues. V was pared by 1 base and J by 2 bases, with 4 bases of the junction left unmatched. Per the germline V gene, CDR1 is SGHVS and CDR2 is FNYEAQ. The CDR3 nucleotides are TGTGCCAGCAGCTTAGACGGGACAGGGGCTAACACTGAAGCTTTCTTT. Translation: CASSLDGTGANTEAFF.

This sequence joins TRBV7-9 and TRBJ1-1; 7 positions match TRBD1. The CDR3 spans 13 residues. From germline, CDR1 is SEHNR and CDR2 FQNEAQ (reference sequence). The V segment lost 3 bases and the J segment 11 bases; nucleotides outside the gene matches: 9. CDR3 in amino acids: CASSFGGQRVAFF. Here the CDR3 DNA reads TGTGCCAGCAGCTTTGGGGGACAGCGGGTGGCTTTCTTT. Together with reference TRBV7-9 and TRBJ1-1, the CDR3 gives the full variable domain: DTGVSQNPRHKITKRGQNVTFRCDPISEHNRLYWYRQTLGQGPEFLTYFQNEAQLEKSRLLSDRFSAERPKGSFSTLEIQRTEQGDSAMYLCASSFGGQRVAFFGQGTRLTVV.

This clonotype has only a few counts. The junction does not match germline at one end; this may be a read error. Here the CDR3 reads CGGGRGAGGNTIYF. The CDR3 coding sequence is TGCGGAGGAGGGCGGGGGGCAGGAGGAAACACCATATATTTC. The rearrangement joins TRBV20-1 to TRBJ1-3; possible D gene TRBD1, 6 bases. Germline V lookup: CDR1 DFQATT, CDR2 SNEGSKA (reference sequence). CDR3 length equals 14 residues.

This rearrangement joins TRBV7-2 to TRBJ2-5, with D maybe TRBD1 (5 bases). Trimming pared 9 bases from V and 1 base from J, leaving 21 bases between. The CDR3 has 16 residues. The germline CDR1 and CDR2 sequences are SGHTA and FQGNSA. The CDR3 loop reads CARSHNRGSGQETQYF. As DNA, the CDR3 is TGTGCCAGAAGCCACAATAGGGGTAGTGGCCAAGAGACCCAGTACTTC.

This clonotype was recorded at least ten times. The chain carries TRBV7-9 and TRBJ2-3; D uncertain. The CDR3 sequence is 13 residues long. Germline V CDR1 and CDR2: SEHNR, FQNEAQ (reference sequence). The V end lost 3 bases, the J end lost 1 base, and 5 bases lay between the germline ends. The CDR3 is CASSFTGTDTQYF. CDR3 DNA: TGTGCCAGCAGCTTTACAGGCACAGATACGCAGTATTTT.

The chain has TRBV11-3 and TRBJ2-2, with 8 bases matching TRBD1. The CDR3 consists of 14 residues. V was pared by 1 base and J by 7 bases, with 2 bases of the junction left unmatched. Germline loops: CDR1 SGHNT, CDR2 YENEEA. Written as DNA, the CDR3 is TGTGCCAGCAGCTTAGGGACAGGGTACGGGGAGCTGTTTTTT. Amino acid sequence: CASSLGTGYGELFF.

This clonotype came up many times. The gene calls are TRBV20-1 and TRBJ2-5, with 9 bases aligning to TRBD1. The V gene's germline CDR1 is DFQATT and CDR2 SNEGSKA (reference sequence). This CDR3 spans 16 amino acids. The junction had 13 bases not matched to a gene; V was cut back by 3 bases and J by 5 bases. The CDR3 is CSARDRDRADGETQYF. The CDR3, as DNA: TGCAGTGCTAGGGACCGGGACAGGGCCGACGGTGAGACCCAGTACTTC.